This T cell receptor (beta chain) was obtained from a study of neurological immune-mediated disorders. The table lists this clonotype with many counts. The cDNA came from 5'RACE with 10-nucleotide random UMIs. TCRdb reprocessed the 5' RACE reads with MiXCR, giving one entry per CDR3 protein. The data contain roughly 80,000 distinct CDR3 sequences, 17% of them singletons. Sequenced sample: PBMCs. This sequence originates from a woman aged 40 to 49 in good health.

The CDR3 sequence is CSASPKEETQYF. CDR3 nucleotide sequence: TGCAGTGCTAGTCCTAAGGAAGAGACCCAGTACTTC. The J gene is TRBJ2-5, the V gene TRBV20-1, with D hard to call. The ends were cut back, 3 bases at V and 3 bases at J, with 8 bases in the middle. Germline assignment: CDR1 DFQATT and CDR2 SNEGSKA (reference sequence). The CDR3 sequence is 12 residues long.